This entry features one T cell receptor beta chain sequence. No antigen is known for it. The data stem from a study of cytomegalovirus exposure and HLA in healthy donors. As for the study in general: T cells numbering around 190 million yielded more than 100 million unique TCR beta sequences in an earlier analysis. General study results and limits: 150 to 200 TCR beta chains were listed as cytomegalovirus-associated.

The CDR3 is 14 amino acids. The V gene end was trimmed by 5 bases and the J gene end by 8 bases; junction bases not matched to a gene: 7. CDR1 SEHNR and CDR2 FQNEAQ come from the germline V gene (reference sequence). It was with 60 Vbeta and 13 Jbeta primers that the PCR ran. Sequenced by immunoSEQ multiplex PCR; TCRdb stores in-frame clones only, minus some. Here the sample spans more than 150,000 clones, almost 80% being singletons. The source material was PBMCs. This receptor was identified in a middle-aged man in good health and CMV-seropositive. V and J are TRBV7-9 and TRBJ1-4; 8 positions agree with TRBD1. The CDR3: CASSPRTGSEKLFF. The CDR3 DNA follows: TGTGCCAGCAGCCCACGGACAGGGAGCGAAAAACTGTTTTTT.